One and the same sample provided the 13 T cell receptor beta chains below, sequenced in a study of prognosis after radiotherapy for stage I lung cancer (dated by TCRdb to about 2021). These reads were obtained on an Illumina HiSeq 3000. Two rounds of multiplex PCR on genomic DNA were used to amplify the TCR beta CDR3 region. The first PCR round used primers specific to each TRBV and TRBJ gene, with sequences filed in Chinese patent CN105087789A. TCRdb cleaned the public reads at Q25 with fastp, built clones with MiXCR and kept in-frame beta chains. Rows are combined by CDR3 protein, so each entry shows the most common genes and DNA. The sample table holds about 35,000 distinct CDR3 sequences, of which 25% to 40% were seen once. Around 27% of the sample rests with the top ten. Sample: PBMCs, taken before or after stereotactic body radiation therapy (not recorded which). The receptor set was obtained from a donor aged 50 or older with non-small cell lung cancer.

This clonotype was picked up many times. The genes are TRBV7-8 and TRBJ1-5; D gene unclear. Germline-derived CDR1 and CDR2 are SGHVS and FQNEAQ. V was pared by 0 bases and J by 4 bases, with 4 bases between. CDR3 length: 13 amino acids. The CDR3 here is CASSLAANQPQHF. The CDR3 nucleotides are TGTGCCAGCAGCTTAGCGGCAAATCAGCCCCAGCATTTT.

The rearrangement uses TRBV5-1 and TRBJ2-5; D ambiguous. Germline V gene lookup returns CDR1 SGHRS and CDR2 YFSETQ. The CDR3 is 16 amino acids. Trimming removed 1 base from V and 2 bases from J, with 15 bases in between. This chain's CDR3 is CASSLCDIVQQETQYF. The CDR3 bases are TGCGCCAGCAGCTTGTGTGATATAGTGCAGCAAGAGACCCAGTACTTC.

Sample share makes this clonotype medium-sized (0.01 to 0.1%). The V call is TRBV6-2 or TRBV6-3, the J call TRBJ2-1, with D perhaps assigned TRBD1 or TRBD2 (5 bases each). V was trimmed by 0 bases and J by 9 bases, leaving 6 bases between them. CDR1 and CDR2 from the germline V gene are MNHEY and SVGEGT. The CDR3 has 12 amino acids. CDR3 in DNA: TGTGCCAGCAGTTACTCGAGGGGTGAGCAGTTCTTC. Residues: CASSYSRGEQFF.

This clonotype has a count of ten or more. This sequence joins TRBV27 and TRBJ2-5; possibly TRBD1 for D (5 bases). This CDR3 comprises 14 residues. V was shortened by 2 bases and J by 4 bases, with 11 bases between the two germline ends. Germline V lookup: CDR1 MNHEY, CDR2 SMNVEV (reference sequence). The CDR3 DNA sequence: TGTGCCAGCAGTTTAAGGGGTCGGATAGAGACCCAGTACTTC. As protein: CASSLRGRIETQYF.

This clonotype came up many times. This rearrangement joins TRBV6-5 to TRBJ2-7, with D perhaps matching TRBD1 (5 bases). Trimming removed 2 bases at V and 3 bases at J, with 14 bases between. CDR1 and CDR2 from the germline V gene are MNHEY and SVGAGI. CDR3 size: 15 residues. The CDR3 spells CASSYRGATGYEQYF. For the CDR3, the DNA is TGTGCCAGCAGTTACCGTGGGGCAACAGGCTACGAGCAGTACTTC.

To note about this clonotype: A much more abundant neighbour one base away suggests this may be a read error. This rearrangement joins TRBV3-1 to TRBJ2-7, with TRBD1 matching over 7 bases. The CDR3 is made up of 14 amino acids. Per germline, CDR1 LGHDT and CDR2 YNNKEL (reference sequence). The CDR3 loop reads CASSPNRGSYGQYF. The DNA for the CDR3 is TGTGCCAGCAGCCCCAACAGGGGTAGTTACGGGCAGTACTTC.

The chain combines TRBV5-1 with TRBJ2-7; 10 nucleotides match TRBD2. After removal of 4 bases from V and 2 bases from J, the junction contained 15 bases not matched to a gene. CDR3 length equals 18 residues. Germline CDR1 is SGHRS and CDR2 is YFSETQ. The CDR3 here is CASSGGASGGVPTYEQYF. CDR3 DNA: TGCGCCAGCAGCGGGGGGGCTAGCGGGGGAGTACCAACCTACGAGCAGTACTTC.

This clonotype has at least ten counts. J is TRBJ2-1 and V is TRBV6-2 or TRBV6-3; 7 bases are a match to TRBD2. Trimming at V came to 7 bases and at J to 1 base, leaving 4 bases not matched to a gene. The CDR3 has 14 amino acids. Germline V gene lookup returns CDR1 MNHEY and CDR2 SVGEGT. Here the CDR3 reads CASNGRGSYNEQFF. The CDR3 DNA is TGTGCCAGCAATGGGAGGGGTTCCTACAATGAGCAGTTCTTC.

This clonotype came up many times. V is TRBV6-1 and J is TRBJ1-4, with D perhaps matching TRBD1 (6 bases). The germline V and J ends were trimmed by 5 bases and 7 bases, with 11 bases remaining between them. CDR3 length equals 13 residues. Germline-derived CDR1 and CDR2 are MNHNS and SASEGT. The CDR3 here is CASSTTGLEKLFF. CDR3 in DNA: TGTGCCAGCAGTACGACAGGCCTTGAAAAACTGTTTTTT.

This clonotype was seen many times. The CDR3 loop reads CTSPKVDTQYF. Here the CDR3 DNA reads TGCACCTCACCCAAGGTAGATACGCAGTATTTT. The V and J genes are TRBV20-1 and TRBJ2-3; D is ambiguous. Germline CDR1 DFQATT, CDR2 SNEGSKA (reference sequence). The CDR3 is 11 amino acids.

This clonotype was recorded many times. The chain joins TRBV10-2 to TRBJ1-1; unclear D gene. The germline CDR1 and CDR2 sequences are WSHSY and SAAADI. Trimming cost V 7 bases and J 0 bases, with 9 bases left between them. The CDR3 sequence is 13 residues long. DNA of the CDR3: TGCGCCAGCAATGGAGGCATGAACACTGAAGCTTTCTTT. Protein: CASNGGMNTEAFF.

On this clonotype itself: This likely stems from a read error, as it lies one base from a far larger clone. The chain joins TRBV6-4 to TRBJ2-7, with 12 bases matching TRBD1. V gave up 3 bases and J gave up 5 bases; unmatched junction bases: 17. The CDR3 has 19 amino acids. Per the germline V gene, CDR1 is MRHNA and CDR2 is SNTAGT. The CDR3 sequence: CASSERAPGQGATLDEQYF. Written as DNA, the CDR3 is TGTGCCAGCAGTGAACGGGCCCCGGGACAGGGGGCTACATTGGACGAGCAGTACTTC.

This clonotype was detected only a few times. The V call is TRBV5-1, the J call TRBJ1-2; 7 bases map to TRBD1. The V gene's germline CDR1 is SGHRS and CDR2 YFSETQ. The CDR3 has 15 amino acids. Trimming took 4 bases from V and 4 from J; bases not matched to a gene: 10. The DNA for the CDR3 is TGCGCCAGCAGCCCCCCCAATCGACAGGGCTATGGCTACACCTTC. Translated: CASSPPNRQGYGYTF.